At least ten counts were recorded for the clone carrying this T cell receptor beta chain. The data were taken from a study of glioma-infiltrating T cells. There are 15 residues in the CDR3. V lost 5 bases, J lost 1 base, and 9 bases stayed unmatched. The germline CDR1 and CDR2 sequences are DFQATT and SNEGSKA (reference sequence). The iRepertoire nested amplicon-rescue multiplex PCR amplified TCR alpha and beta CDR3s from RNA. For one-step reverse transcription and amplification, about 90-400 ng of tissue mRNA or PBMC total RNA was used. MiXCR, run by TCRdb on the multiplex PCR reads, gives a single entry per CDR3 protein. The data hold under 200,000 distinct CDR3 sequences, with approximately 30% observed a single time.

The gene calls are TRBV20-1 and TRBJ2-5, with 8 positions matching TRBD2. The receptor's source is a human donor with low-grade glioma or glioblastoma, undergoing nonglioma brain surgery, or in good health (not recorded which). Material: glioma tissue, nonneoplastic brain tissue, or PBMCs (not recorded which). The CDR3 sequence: CSAPELAAIQETQYF. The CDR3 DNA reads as TGCAGTGCTCCTGAACTAGCGGCGATCCAAGAGACCCAGTACTTC.